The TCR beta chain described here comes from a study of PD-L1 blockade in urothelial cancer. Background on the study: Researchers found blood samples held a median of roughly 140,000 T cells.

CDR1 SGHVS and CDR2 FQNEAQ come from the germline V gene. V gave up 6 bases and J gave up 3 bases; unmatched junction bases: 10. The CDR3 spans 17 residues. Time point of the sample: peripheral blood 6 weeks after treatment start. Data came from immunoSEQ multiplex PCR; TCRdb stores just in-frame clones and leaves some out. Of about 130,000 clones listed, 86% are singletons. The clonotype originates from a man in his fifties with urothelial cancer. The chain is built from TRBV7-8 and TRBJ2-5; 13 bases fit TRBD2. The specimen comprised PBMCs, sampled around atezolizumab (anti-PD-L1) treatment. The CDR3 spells CASSQSAGLAGKETQYF. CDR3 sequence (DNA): TGTGCCAGCAGTCAGTCGGCGGGACTAGCGGGGAAAGAGACCCAGTACTTC.